The 27 T cell receptor beta chains given below trace back to one sample, sequenced in a study of type 1 and type 2 diabetes patients. The PCR template was genomic DNA. A primer set of 30 forward and 13 reverse primers amplified the CDR3. One entry per CDR3 protein results from TCRdb running MiXCR on the multiplex PCR reads. The sample lists fewer than 350,000 distinct CDR3 sequences, 40% to 50% occurring once. The sequenced sample was peripheral blood mononuclear cells (PBMCs). Receptors were obtained from a man between 18 and 29 years old with type 2 diabetes.

This clonotype was counted a few times. V usage is TRBV12-3 or TRBV12-4 and J usage is TRBJ2-7; 7 nucleotides agree with TRBD1. The trim removed 5 bases at V and 5 bases at J, leaving 9 bases unmatched. This CDR3 region has 14 residues. CDR3 bases: TGTGCCAGCAGTCCTGACAGGGCTACCGACGAGCAGTACTTC. Translated, it gives CASSPDRATDEQYF.

The gene calls are TRBV7-2 and TRBJ1-2; 8 bases line up with TRBD1. Trimming at V came to 5 bases and at J to 0 bases, leaving 8 bases not matched to a gene. The CDR3 loop spans 16 amino acids. Germline CDR1 reads SGHTA; CDR2 reads FQGNSA. CDR3 residues: CASSHGQGTANYGYTF. The DNA for the CDR3 is TGTGCCAGCAGCCACGGACAGGGAACTGCTAACTATGGCTACACCTTC.

The rearrangement uses TRBV7-3 and TRBJ2-2; D call uncertain. The CDR3 loop spans 10 amino acids. Trimming cost V 6 bases and J 7 bases, with 3 bases left between them. Germline loops: CDR1 SGHTA, CDR2 FQGTGA. Here the CDR3 DNA reads TGTGCCAGCAGTTTCGGGGAGCTGTTTTTT. This translates into CASSFGELFF.

The chain combines TRBV24-1 with TRBJ2-3; 10 bases line up with TRBD1. CDR1 is KGHDR, CDR2 SFDVKD, per germline. V lost 6 bases, J lost 6 bases, and 5 bases stayed unmatched. The CDR3 loop spans 14 amino acids. This CDR3 reads CATSRTGGLDTQYF. In DNA, the CDR3 is TGTGCCACCAGTAGGACAGGGGGGCTTGATACGCAGTATTTT.

On this clonotype itself: One junction end does not reproduce the germline sequence, and a read error may be involved. The V gene is TRBV6-6, the J gene TRBJ1-1; no definite D call. The CDR3 contains 13 residues. Germline CDR1 is MNHNY and CDR2 is SVGAGI (reference sequence). CDR3 loop: CAISELSNTEAFF. The CDR3, as DNA: TGTGCCATCAGTGAACTCTCGAACACTGAAGCTTTCTTT.

The chain has TRBV7-6 and TRBJ2-2; the D call may be TRBD1 or TRBD2 (6 bases each). The CDR3 has 15 residues. The V gene's germline CDR1 is SGHVS and CDR2 FNYEAQ. V was trimmed by 0 bases and J by 6 bases, leaving 11 bases between them. The CDR3 loop reads CASSLASRGAGELFF. In DNA form, the CDR3 reads TGTGCCAGCAGCTTAGCCTCTAGGGGGGCCGGGGAGCTGTTTTTT.

This clonotype was detected ten times or more. CDR3 in DNA: TGCGCCAGCAGCTTGGAGGCTAGCGGGGTCCAAGAGACCCAGTACTTC. This gives the protein CASSLEASGVQETQYF. The chain uses TRBV5-1 and TRBJ2-5, with 9 bases matching TRBD2. The germline V gene encodes CDR1 SGHRS and CDR2 YFSETQ. The CDR3 totals 16 residues. With V trimmed by 0 bases and J by 1 base, 4 bases remained unmatched.

The gene calls are TRBV7-8 and TRBJ2-5; D is perhaps TRBD1 (5 bases). The V gene's germline CDR1 is SGHVS and CDR2 FQNEAQ. V lost 1 base, J lost 8 bases, and 11 bases lay in between. The CDR3 consists of 13 residues. CDR3 sequence (DNA): TGTGCCAGCAGCTTAGGGAGCCAGGGCACCCAGTACTTC. Its translation is CASSLGSQGTQYF.

In DNA form, the CDR3 reads TGTGCCAGCATAGGGACAGGGGGGTACGAGCAGTACTTC. It specifies CASIGTGGYEQYF. The genes are TRBV28 and TRBJ2-7; the match to TRBD1 covers 11 bases. The V and J ends lost 7 bases and 4 bases, in that order; junction bases with no gene match: 3. The CDR3 consists of 13 residues. CDR1 is MDHEN and CDR2 is SYDVKM in the germline V gene.

This clonotype came up many times. The rearrangement joins TRBV15 to TRBJ1-1; D not certain. The CDR3 consists of 14 residues. Per germline, CDR1 LNHNV and CDR2 YYDKDF (reference sequence). Trimming took off 3 bases at V and 6 bases at J, with 14 bases between the two ends. The CDR3: CATSSAFKEAEAFF. The CDR3, as DNA: TGTGCCACCAGCAGCGCGTTTAAGGAGGCTGAAGCTTTCTTT.

This clonotype was found a few times. The chain carries TRBV30 and TRBJ2-1; D possibly corresponds to TRBD2 (6 bases). This CDR3 comprises 13 residues. Trimming took off 8 bases at V and 8 bases at J, with 19 bases between the two ends. Germline loops: CDR1 GTSNPN, CDR2 SVGIG (reference sequence). Here the CDR3 reads CAAWRGFVDEQFF. In DNA form, the CDR3 reads TGTGCCGCATGGCGGGGATTTGTCGATGAGCAGTTCTTC.

The V gene is TRBV11-3, the J gene TRBJ2-3; 11 bases fit TRBD2. The CDR3 sequence is 15 residues long. Germline V gene lookup returns CDR1 SGHNT and CDR2 YENEEA. V gave up 5 bases and J gave up 4 bases; unmatched junction bases: 5. Here the CDR3 DNA reads TGTGCCAGCAGCCTTAGCGGGGGGGCAGCAGATACGCAGTATTTT. Amino acid sequence: CASSLSGGAADTQYF.

This chain joins TRBV5-1 and TRBJ2-5; 8 bases agree with TRBD1. Per germline, CDR1 SGHRS and CDR2 YFSETQ. The CDR3 length is 14 residues. Trimming at V came to 4 bases and at J to 3 bases, leaving 5 bases not matched to a gene. CDR3 loop: CASSRPGQEETQYF. The CDR3 region has the DNA TGCGCCAGCAGCCGACCGGGACAGGAAGAGACCCAGTACTTC.

The chain carries TRBV6-5 and TRBJ2-5; perhaps TRBD1 as D (6 bases). The CDR3 sequence is 14 residues long. V lost 4 bases, J lost 2 bases, and 11 bases lay in between. CDR1 and CDR2 from the germline V gene are MNHEY and SVGAGI. The CDR3 DNA is TGTGCCAGCAGTTCCGGACAGACACAAGAGACCCAGTACTTC. This codes for CASSSGQTQETQYF.

The V and J genes are TRBV4-1 and TRBJ2-4; TRBD2 is a possible D gene (6 bases). From germline, CDR1 is MGHRA and CDR2 YSYEKL. The CDR3 covers 13 residues. Trimming removed 1 base from V and 6 bases from J, with 7 bases in between. CDR3 nucleotide sequence: TGCGCCAGCAGCCAAGTGGGGGGAAACATTCAGTACTTC. It specifies CASSQVGGNIQYF.

Only a few counts were recorded for this clonotype. The rearrangement links TRBV2 to TRBJ2-5; a weak D match, TRBD2 (6 bases). This CDR3 is 13 amino acids long. The ends were cut back, 8 bases at V and 3 bases at J, with 13 bases in the middle. From germline, CDR1 is SNHLY and CDR2 FYNNEI. DNA for the CDR3: TGTGCCAGCGGGACGGGAGTGGAAGAGACCCAGTACTTC. Its protein is CASGTGVEETQYF.

CDR3 in amino acids: CASSYSGKPNEQFF. Here the CDR3 DNA reads TGTGCCAGCAGTTACTCGGGGAAACCCAATGAGCAGTTCTTC. The V gene is TRBV6-5, the J gene TRBJ2-1; D not certain. The CDR3 has 14 residues. V was clipped by 0 bases and J by 6 bases, with 9 bases between them. Germline CDR1 MNHEY, CDR2 SVGAGI.

In this sample, this clonotype turned up a few times. The chain couples TRBV7-3 to TRBJ2-5; 14 nucleotides match TRBD2. Looked up from germline, CDR1 is SGHTA and CDR2 is FQGTGA. CDR3 length: 16 amino acids. V lost 1 base to trimming and J lost 5 bases; unmatched junction nucleotides: 3. CDR3 in amino acids: CASSLMTSGRVETQYF. CDR3 DNA sequence: TGTGCCAGCAGCTTAATGACTAGCGGGAGGGTCGAGACCCAGTACTTC. Complete variable domain (other parts from reference TRBV7-3 and TRBJ2-5): GAGVSQTPSNKVTEKGKYVELRCDPISGHTALYWYRQSLGQGPEFLIYFQGTGAADDSGLPNDRFFAVRPEGSVSTLKIQRTERGDSAVYLCASSLMTSGRVETQYFGPGTRLLVL.

This clonotype has just a few counts. V is TRBV15 and J is TRBJ2-3; TRBD2 might be the D (5 bases). Germline CDR1 reads LNHNV; CDR2 reads YYDKDF (reference sequence). Trimming stripped 2 bases from V and 4 bases from J, with 7 bases between. This CDR3 contains 13 residues. CDR3: CATSRRGPDTQYF. The DNA for the CDR3 is TGTGCCACCAGCAGACGAGGGCCAGATACGCAGTATTTT.

This rearrangement joins TRBV4-2 to TRBJ2-3; perhaps TRBD2 as D (7 bases). The CDR3 has 12 amino acids. Germline V gene sequence: CDR1 LGHNA, CDR2 YNFKEQ. With 6 bases removed from V and 12 bases from J, the gap between germline ends came to 16 bases. Written as DNA, the CDR3 is TGTGCCAGCAGATGGGGAGCGGGGACACAGTATTTT. Amino acids: CASRWGAGTQYF.

As to this clonotype: A junction boundary mismatches the germline segment, possibly from a read error. The chain is built from TRBV19 and TRBJ1-5, with a possible D match to TRBD1 (6 bases). CDR1 and CDR2 from the germline V gene are LNHDA and SQIVND (reference sequence). This CDR3 spans 15 amino acids. CDR3 residues: CASRSQGHSNQPQHF. The DNA of the CDR3 is TGTGCCAGTAGGTCACAGGGACATAGCAATCAGCCCCAGCATTTC.

This clonotype was counted between two and nine times. V gene TRBV18 combines with J gene TRBJ2-7; 9 positions match TRBD2. The J call may be mistaken, given a closer DNA end match to TRBJ2-5. Germline V CDR1 and CDR2: KGHSH, LQKENI. CDR3 length: 15 residues. The CDR3 DNA reads TGTGCCAGCTCACCACCGGGACTAGCAGGAGAGACCCAGTACTTC. Amino acids: CASSPPGLAGETQYF.

Many counts were recorded for this clonotype. The chain employs TRBV2 and TRBJ1-6; 11 bases fit TRBD1. Germline CDR1 SNHLY, CDR2 FYNNEI. The J segment lost 7 bases and the V segment lost 7 bases, leaving 6 bases of the junction unmatched. The CDR3 runs 15 residues. CDR3 loop: CASMDRGQLNSPLHF. CDR3 in DNA: TGTGCCAGCATGGACAGGGGGCAGTTGAATTCACCCCTCCACTTT. Complete variable domain (other parts from reference TRBV2 and TRBJ1-6): EPEVTQTPSHQVTQMGQEVILRCVPISNHLYFYWYRQILGQKVEFLVSFYNNEISEKSEIFDDQFSVERPDGSNFTLKIRSTKLEDSAMYFCASMDRGQLNSPLHFGNGTRLTVT.

CDR3 bases: TGTGCCAGCAGTTTTACCCTCTTGGGGGCCGGGGAGCTGTTTTTT. It translates to CASSFTLLGAGELFF. The chain carries TRBV6-2 or TRBV6-3 and TRBJ2-2, with D possibly called TRBD1 or TRBD2 (5 bases each). Germline V gene lookup returns CDR1 MNHEY and CDR2 SVGEGT. The CDR3 totals 15 residues. V lost 4 bases and J lost 6, with 15 bases in between.

V gene TRBV5-1 combines with J gene TRBJ2-5, with D uncertain. The DNA end favors TRBJ2-1, so the J call may be wrong. The CDR3 runs to 16 residues. Per the germline V gene, CDR1 is SGHRS and CDR2 is YFSETQ. The CDR3 sequence: CASSQELNYPLNEQFF. The CDR3 coding sequence is TGCGCCAGCAGCCAAGAACTCAACTACCCCTTGAATGAGCAGTTCTTC.

About this clonotype: An end of the junction does not agree with germline; a read error may underlie this. The chain is built from TRBV20-1 and TRBJ1-2, with 9 bases lining up with TRBD1. Germline V CDR1 and CDR2: DFQATT, SNEGSKA (reference sequence). The CDR3 is made up of 16 amino acids. The CDR3 region is CSARPLQGAANYGYTF. CDR3 bases: TGCAGCGCTAGGCCTTTACAGGGGGCCGCCAACTATGGCTACACCTTC.

This clonotype has a handful of counts. CDR3: CSAGRGGVYEQYF. Here the CDR3 DNA reads TGCAGCGCGGGAAGGGGGGGAGTATACGAGCAGTACTTC. The chain is built from TRBV29-1 and TRBJ2-7, with D possibly matching TRBD2 (7 bases). There are 13 residues in the CDR3. Looked up from germline, CDR1 is SQVTM and CDR2 is ANQGSEA. V was shortened by 7 bases and J by 4 bases, with 17 bases between the two germline ends.